This TCR beta chain was obtained from a study of early T cells in non-severe SARS-CoV-2 infection. Background on the study: Sequencing targeted bulk RNA from unsorted whole blood, leaving chains unpaired. Study-wide points: VDJdb-based annotation leaned toward anti-spike CD8 responses and missed private and CD4 specificities.

Trimming took 1 base from V and 4 from J, leaving 13 bases between them. The CDR3 consists of 15 residues. Germline values: CDR1 MDHEN, CDR2 SYDVKM. This clonotype was seen at least ten times. Antigen specificity is unknown. Unique molecular identifiers were attached to individual cDNA molecules. TCRdb re-called the 5' RACE reads with MiXCR, one entry per CDR3 protein. The data show more than 60,000 distinct CDR3 sequences, with around an eighth seen just once and around 2.8% held by the top ten. The rearrangement uses TRBV28 and TRBJ1-2; unclear D gene. This TCR was recovered from an adult who was a healthcare worker with PCR-confirmed SARS-CoV-2 infection or an uninfected control (not recorded which). Sample: whole blood, taken at baseline. CDR3 bases: TGTGCCAGCAGTTTATCTCCGTGGCCTACCTATGGCTACACCTTC. As protein: CASSLSPWPTYGYTF.